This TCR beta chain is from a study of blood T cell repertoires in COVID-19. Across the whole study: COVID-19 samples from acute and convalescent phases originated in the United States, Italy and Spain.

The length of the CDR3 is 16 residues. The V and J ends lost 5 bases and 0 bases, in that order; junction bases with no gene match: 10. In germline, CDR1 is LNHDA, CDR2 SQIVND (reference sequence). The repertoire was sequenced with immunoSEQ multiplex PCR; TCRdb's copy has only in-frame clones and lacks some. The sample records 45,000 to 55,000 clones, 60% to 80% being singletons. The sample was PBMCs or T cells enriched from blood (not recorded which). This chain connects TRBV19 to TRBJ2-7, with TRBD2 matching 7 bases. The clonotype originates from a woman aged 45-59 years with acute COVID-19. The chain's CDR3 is CASSPSGGGTSYEQYF. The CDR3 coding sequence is TGTGCCAGTAGTCCCTCTGGGGGGGGGACCTCCTACGAGCAGTACTTC.